These 16 T cell receptor beta chains share one sample of origin, sequenced in a study of blood T cells in healthy people across ages. It was with a sample-barcoded 5' primer and a J-beta primer mix that a second PCR of about 7 to 12 cycles was run. TCRdb passed the 5' RACE reads through MiXCR, listing each CDR3 protein once. Here the sample spans fewer than 1,200,000 distinct CDR3 sequences, around 27% being singletons. These data were also reused for a study on T cells of mothers and their children.

Sequenced input: blood. These receptor sequences come from a girl aged 2 to 10 in good health.

V is TRBV19 and J is TRBJ1-2; no clear D. This CDR3 has 13 amino acids. The V gene lost 2 bases and the J gene lost 6 bases, with 10 bases spanning the gap. CDR1 and CDR2 (germline): LNHDA, SQIVND (reference sequence). The CDR3 DNA reads as TGTGCCAGTAGTATATCCGACGGGGATGGCTACACCTTC. This encodes CASSISDGDGYTF.

There are a few counts of this clonotype. The genes are TRBV28 and TRBJ2-5, with TRBD2 matching over 10 bases. Judging by the DNA end, TRBJ2-7 fits better; the J call may be wrong. This CDR3 has 15 residues. In germline, CDR1 is MDHEN, CDR2 SYDVKM. CDR3 sequence: CASIPLAGVGYEQYF. The CDR3 DNA sequence: TGTGCCAGCATCCCTCTAGCGGGAGTTGGCTACGAGCAGTACTTC.

The chain joins TRBV7-2 to TRBJ2-7; D call uncertain. Germline CDR1 and CDR2: SGHTA and FQGNSA. Trimming took 5 bases from V and 3 from J, leaving 11 bases between them. CDR3 size: 13 residues. The CDR3, as DNA: TGTGCCAGCAGCCCCAGGTGGGGCTACGAGCAGTACTTC. As protein: CASSPRWGYEQYF.

This clonotype was counted a few times. The chain carries TRBV29-1 and TRBJ2-3; D uncertain. Germline CDR1 and CDR2: SQVTM and ANQGSEA. The CDR3 covers 13 residues. V was pared by 4 bases and J by 5 bases, with 13 bases between. CDR3 residues: CSVGGRAKDTQYF. CDR3 in DNA: TGCAGCGTTGGGGGTCGAGCCAAAGATACGCAGTATTTT.

This rearrangement joins TRBV7-8 to TRBJ1-1; 9 bases are a match to TRBD1. J was trimmed by 6 bases and V by 5 bases; bases with no gene match: 13. CDR3 length: 16 amino acids. CDR1 SGHVS and CDR2 FQNEAQ come from the germline V gene. The CDR3 DNA reads as TGTGCCAGCAGCCCAGGACAGGGGCGGTATGGATCTGAAGCTTTCTTT. It yields the protein CASSPGQGRYGSEAFF.

This rearrangement joins TRBV20-1 to TRBJ2-5; possibly TRBD2 for D (6 bases). The tail of the sequence fits TRBJ2-1 better, so the J call may be wrong. Germline V gene data show CDR1 as DFQATT and CDR2 as SNEGSKA (reference sequence). This CDR3 spans 15 amino acids. This CDR3 is CSARDRGTSGDEQFF. The DNA of the CDR3 is TGCAGTGCTAGAGATCGTGGTACTTCGGGAGATGAGCAGTTCTTC.

J is TRBJ2-4 and V is TRBV12-3 or TRBV12-4; 8 bases align to TRBD1. CDR3 length: 19 amino acids. Trimming cost V 5 bases and J 0 bases; bases outside gene matches: 15. The CDR3 DNA reads TGTGCCAGCAGTCCCAGCCCGGGACAGGCGACCTTAGCCAAAAACATTCAGTACTTC. This gives the protein CASSPSPGQATLAKNIQYF.

V is TRBV19 and J is TRBJ2-7, with 8 bases matching TRBD1. The CDR3 is 16 amino acids. Germline V gene lookup returns CDR1 LNHDA and CDR2 SQIVND (reference sequence). V shed 4 bases and J 1 base; nucleotides not matched to a gene: 9. The CDR3 reads CASSNQGASGSYEQYF. CDR3 in DNA: TGTGCCAGTAGTAATCAGGGGGCTTCGGGATCCTACGAGCAGTACTTC.

The chain is built from TRBV28 and TRBJ1-1, with 10 bases lining up with TRBD1. Losses at the gene ends were 6 bases for V and 10 bases for J; bases not matched to a gene: 11. Germline V lookup: CDR1 MDHEN, CDR2 SYDVKM. This CDR3 is 14 amino acids long. The CDR3 spells CASRTMDRGSRAFF. The CDR3 nucleotides read TGTGCCAGCAGGACGATGGACAGGGGGAGTCGAGCTTTCTTT.

The chain couples TRBV28 to TRBJ1-5; D is uncertain. V was shortened by 6 bases and J by 10 bases, with 16 bases between the two germline ends. Germline values: CDR1 MDHEN, CDR2 SYDVKM. CDR3 length: 13 residues. For the CDR3, the DNA is TGTGCCAGCAGACCCGAAACCATCAGCCCCCAGCATTTT. It translates to CASRPETISPQHF.

There are a few counts of this clonotype. The V call is TRBV28, the J call TRBJ2-1, with 11 bases identical to TRBD1. Trimming removed 3 bases from V and 6 bases from J; junction bases left unmatched: 1. Germline-derived CDR1 and CDR2 are MDHEN and SYDVKM. The CDR3 covers 14 residues. CDR3 coding DNA: TGTGCCAGCAGTTTGGACAGGGGGCCCAATGAGCAGTTCTTC. Translation gives CASSLDRGPNEQFF.

The V gene is TRBV6-2 or TRBV6-3, the J gene TRBJ1-2; D uncertain. V lost 4 bases to trimming and J lost 4 bases, with 10 bases between them. The germline CDR1 and CDR2 sequences are MNHEY and SVGEGT. The CDR3 consists of 13 residues. In DNA, the CDR3 is TGTGCCAGCAGTTTGAGAACCGTCTATGGCTACACCTTC. It encodes CASSLRTVYGYTF.

Concerning this clonotype: One junction end does not reproduce the germline sequence, and a read error may be involved. The chain combines TRBV19 with TRBJ1-6; 8 nucleotides line up with TRBD1. This CDR3 is 15 amino acids long. CDR1 and CDR2 (germline): LNHDA, SQIVND (reference sequence). The CDR3 DNA is TGCGCCAGTCGTTTTACCGGGACAGGTCATTCACCCCTCCACTTT. It encodes CASRFTGTGHSPLHF.

This clonotype turned up a few times. This chain links TRBV5-1 with TRBJ2-1; D perhaps matches TRBD2 (6 bases). The V and J ends lost 2 bases and 0 bases respectively, with 15 bases between them. There are 17 residues in the CDR3. Looked up from germline, CDR1 is SGHRS and CDR2 is YFSETQ. CDR3: CASSLTSSLSSYNEQFF. The CDR3 nucleotides read TGCGCCAGCAGCTTAACTAGCAGCCTCAGCTCCTACAATGAGCAGTTCTTC.

The V call is TRBV11-2, the J call TRBJ1-1; a weak D match, TRBD1 (5 bases). This CDR3 has 14 residues. The germline V and J ends were trimmed by 3 bases and 6 bases, with 14 bases remaining between them. The germline V gene has CDR1 SGHAT and CDR2 FQNNGV. CDR3 loop: CASSFRELSSEAFF. The CDR3 DNA reads TGTGCCAGCAGCTTCAGGGAACTGAGCTCTGAAGCTTTCTTT.

The CDR3 DNA reads TGTGCCAGCAGCCCTCACCGGGCGGGGAACTCACCCCTCCACTTT. This encodes CASSPHRAGNSPLHF. This chain uses TRBV7-2 with TRBJ1-6; D uncertain. Trimming cost V 5 bases and J 10 bases, with 18 bases left between them. CDR3 length equals 15 residues. Germline CDR1 and CDR2: SGHTA and FQGNSA.